Each of the 16 T cell receptor beta chains below was sequenced from the same sample in a study of T cells in Graves' hyperthyroidism and ophthalmopathy. Researchers amplified the TCR beta CDR3 regions from RNA transcripts. The HTBI primer set drove a first-round RT-PCR of the TCR CDR3. Via MiXCR, TCRdb re-called the multiplex PCR reads, giving one row per CDR3 protein. Counted here are approximately 490,000 distinct CDR3 sequences, roughly 22% occurring once; the ten biggest clones make up about 53%. The sequenced sample consisted of blood. The receptors derive from a woman in her 70s with Graves' ophthalmopathy.

The V gene is TRBV4-3, the J gene TRBJ2-1; 10 bases match TRBD2. The CDR3 totals 15 residues. CDR1 is LGHNA, CDR2 YSLEER, per germline. V lost 5 bases and J lost 7; bases outside the gene matches: 8. This CDR3 reads CASSASGSIMNEQFF. As DNA, the CDR3 is TGCGCCAGCAGCGCTAGCGGGAGTATAATGAATGAGCAGTTCTTC.

This clonotype was counted a few times. This may be a read error: a much more frequent sequence differs by one nucleotide. The CDR3 protein is CVSSEMLFGHEKLFF. CDR3 DNA sequence: TGTGTCAGCAGTGAAATGCTATTTGGGCATGAAAAACTGTTTTTT. V gene TRBV6-1 combines with J gene TRBJ1-4; D gene ambiguous. This CDR3 has 15 residues. Germline V lookup: CDR1 MNHNS, CDR2 SASEGT.

The J gene is TRBJ1-5, the V gene TRBV27; D remains unclear. Trimming removed 5 bases from V and 3 bases from J, with 14 bases in between. CDR1 is MNHEY and CDR2 is SMNVEV in the germline V gene (reference sequence). The CDR3 runs to 15 residues. The DNA for the CDR3 is TGTGCCAGCAGTATAACAGACGGTCACAATCAGCCCCAGCATTTT. Its protein is CASSITDGHNQPQHF.

The genes are TRBV12-3 or TRBV12-4 and TRBJ2-3, with D possibly matching TRBD2 (5 bases). The CDR3 extends over 15 amino acids. The ends were cut back, 6 bases at V and 5 bases at J, with 18 bases in the middle. The CDR3 DNA reads TGTGCCAGCAGAAGGACTGGACCACGGGGAGATACGCAGTATTTT. Its translation is CASRRTGPRGDTQYF.

This clonotype was counted only a few times. The J gene is TRBJ1-5, the V gene TRBV7-6; TRBD1 might be the D (5 bases). Between the trimmed V and J ends, which lost 1 base and 4 bases, there was a span of 17 bases. The CDR3 contains 17 residues. Germline V gene data show CDR1 as SGHVS and CDR2 as FNYEAQ. This chain's CDR3 is CASSLGGVAGGNQPQHF. CDR3 nucleotides: TGTGCCAGCAGCTTAGGTGGGGTGGCTGGGGGAAATCAGCCCCAGCATTTT.

V gene TRBV11-2 combines with J gene TRBJ1-1; 8 bases match TRBD1. The V segment lost 5 bases and the J segment 9 bases; nucleotides outside the gene matches: 11. This CDR3 contains 14 residues. Germline V gene data show CDR1 as SGHAT and CDR2 as FQNNGV. CDR3: CASSPRVTGVKAFF. CDR3 DNA sequence: TGTGCCAGCAGCCCTCGCGTGACAGGGGTTAAAGCTTTCTTT.

V is TRBV7-2 and J is TRBJ2-1; 8 positions match TRBD1. J gave up 8 bases and V 7 bases, and 4 bases lay outside the gene matches. Germline CDR1 SGHTA, CDR2 FQGNSA. The CDR3 runs to 12 residues. The CDR3 DNA is TGTGCCAGCAAGACAGGGGCTCATGAGCAGTTCTTC. It codes for CASKTGAHEQFF.

This clonotype has a handful of counts. The chain couples TRBV30 to TRBJ2-1; the match to TRBD2 covers 11 bases. The J segment lost 7 bases and the V segment lost 2 bases, leaving 7 bases of the junction unmatched. The CDR3 runs 15 residues. The germline CDR1 and CDR2 sequences are GTSNPN and SVGIG (reference sequence). The CDR3 nucleotides are TGTGCCTGGAGTATGGGACTAGCGGTTAGAAATGAGCAGTTCTTC. Translating it yields CAWSMGLAVRNEQFF.

The chain combines TRBV14 with TRBJ2-7, with 10 bases aligning to TRBD1. CDR3 length: 16 amino acids. V gave up 2 bases and J gave up 2 bases; unmatched junction bases: 6. CDR1 SGHDN and CDR2 FVKESK come from the germline V gene. Here the CDR3 DNA reads TGTGCCAGCAGCCAAACTTTCGGGACAGGGGCCTACGAGCAGTACTTC. The encoded protein is CASSQTFGTGAYEQYF.

This chain connects TRBV9 to TRBJ2-3; 8 bases agree with TRBD2. In germline, CDR1 is SGDLS, CDR2 YYNGEE. V lost 0 bases to trimming and J lost 2 bases; unmatched junction nucleotides: 2. The CDR3 is 15 amino acids. CDR3: CASSVEAGVTDTQYF. In DNA form, the CDR3 reads TGTGCCAGCAGCGTAGAAGCGGGAGTCACAGATACGCAGTATTTT.

This clonotype was observed many times. The V and J genes are TRBV2 and TRBJ1-2; 8 bases map to TRBD1. There are 15 residues in the CDR3. V lost 7 bases, J lost 4 bases, and 11 bases stayed unmatched. CDR1 is SNHLY, CDR2 FYNNEI, per germline. CDR3 amino acids: CASTPWGQVSYGYTF. In DNA form, the CDR3 reads TGTGCCAGCACTCCTTGGGGACAGGTTAGCTATGGCTACACCTTC.

This clonotype was picked up a small number of times. V and J are TRBV2 and TRBJ2-3; TRBD1 might be the D (5 bases). The length of the CDR3 is 15 residues. V dropped 4 bases and J dropped 0 bases, with 11 bases sitting between them. Germline V gene data show CDR1 as SNHLY and CDR2 as FYNNEI. The CDR3 here is CASSVGASSTDTQYF. CDR3 DNA sequence: TGTGCCAGCAGTGTTGGGGCGTCAAGCACAGATACGCAGTATTTT.

This chain joins TRBV28 and TRBJ2-7; 8 bases line up with TRBD1. J was trimmed by 5 bases and V by 6 bases; bases with no gene match: 6. This CDR3 contains 13 residues. Germline-derived CDR1 and CDR2 are MDHEN and SYDVKM. The CDR3: CASSRTGLNEQYF. DNA for the CDR3: TGTGCCAGCAGCCGGACAGGGTTAAACGAGCAGTACTTC.

The chain joins TRBV20-1 to TRBJ2-1; possibly TRBD2 for D (7 bases). The V end was cut by 6 bases, the J end by 8 bases, with 20 bases between. CDR3 length: 14 residues. Germline loops: CDR1 DFQATT, CDR2 SNEGSKA (reference sequence). The CDR3 sequence: CSARKGGRVHEQFF. The DNA for the CDR3 is TGCAGTGCCCGGAAGGGGGGGAGAGTCCATGAGCAGTTCTTC.

This clonotype was recorded at least ten times. The chain employs TRBV28 and TRBJ1-5, with D possibly matching TRBD1 (5 bases). This CDR3 contains 13 residues. Trimming took off 7 bases at V and 6 bases at J, with 13 bases between the two ends. Germline V lookup: CDR1 MDHEN, CDR2 SYDVKM. CDR3 protein: CASNLGGVQPQHF. The DNA for the CDR3 is TGTGCCAGCAACCTTGGAGGGGTTCAGCCCCAGCATTTT.

This clonotype has a handful of counts. V and J are TRBV6-5 and TRBJ2-7, with TRBD2 identical over 7 bases. Trimming cost V 3 bases and J 6 bases; bases outside gene matches: 11. The CDR3 contains 15 residues. Germline CDR1 and CDR2: MNHEY and SVGAGI. The CDR3 DNA reads as TGTGCCAGCAGTTATCCCGGGGGGAGGGCCAGCGAGCAGTACTTC. Amino acid sequence: CASSYPGGRASEQYF.